The 29 T cell receptor beta chains given below trace back to one sample, sequenced in a study of PD-1 blockade in classical Hodgkin lymphoma. Assay: immunoSEQ multiplex PCR; the TCRdb copy retains only in-frame clones and omits some. The sample yields around 45,000 clones, under 75% seen once. Brentuximab vedotin exposure varied, and every patient relapsed after autologous stem cell transplantation. This sample comprised peripheral blood mononuclear cells (PBMCs), obtained before the second cycle of nivolumab. The receptors here all came from a human donor with classical Hodgkin lymphoma.

This clone occurred a few times. The J gene is TRBJ1-4, the V gene TRBV9; D gene uncertain. CDR1 and CDR2 (germline): SGDLS, YYNGEE. The V gene lost 4 bases and the J gene lost 3 bases, with 10 bases spanning the gap. The CDR3 loop spans 14 amino acids. CDR3: CASSNTPANEKLFF. The CDR3 DNA sequence: TGTGCCAGCAGCAATACCCCAGCTAATGAAAAACTGTTTTTT.

This clone was counted only a few times. The chain joins TRBV27 to TRBJ2-5, with 11 bases that match TRBD1. J was trimmed by 5 bases and V by 8 bases; bases with no gene match: 13. The germline gives CDR1 MNHEY, CDR2 SMNVEV (reference sequence). This CDR3 spans 16 amino acids. CDR3 nucleotide sequence: TGTGCCAGCTCCCCTCGGACAGGGGGCTCACTCGAGACCCAGTACTTC. It translates to CASSPRTGGSLETQYF.

V and J are TRBV29-1 and TRBJ2-5; TRBD2 is a possible D gene (5 bases). Germline CDR1 is SQVTM and CDR2 is ANQGSEA. The length of the CDR3 is 15 residues. The V and J ends lost 1 base and 1 base respectively, with 13 bases between them. CDR3 nucleotides: TGCAGCGTTGAAGGCGGAGCGGACTTCCAAGAGACCCAGTACTTC. Encoded protein: CSVEGGADFQETQYF.

CDR3: CASSFPRDRSEAFF. DNA of the CDR3: TGCGCCAGCAGCTTTCCCCGGGACAGGTCTGAAGCTTTCTTT. This chain links TRBV5-1 with TRBJ1-1; 8 positions match TRBD1. Germline V gene sequence: CDR1 SGHRS, CDR2 YFSETQ. V shed 2 bases, J shed 6 bases, and the junction held 6 bases outside the gene matches. There are 14 residues in the CDR3.

DNA of the CDR3: TGTGCCAGCAGCCCAGTTCGACGGAGCTATGGCTACACCTTC. Translated: CASSPVRRSYGYTF. The J gene is TRBJ1-2, the V gene TRBV14; D is uncertain. Germline V gene lookup returns CDR1 SGHDN and CDR2 FVKESK. The V end was cut by 4 bases, the J end by 4 bases, with 13 bases between. This CDR3 is 14 amino acids long.

This chain joins TRBV19 and TRBJ2-5; 8 positions agree with TRBD1. J gave up 4 bases and V 5 bases, and 9 bases lay outside the gene matches. The CDR3 loop spans 15 amino acids. The germline CDR1 and CDR2 sequences are LNHDA and SQIVND (reference sequence). DNA of the CDR3: TGTGCCAGTAGTTACGGGACAGGTTTTGGAGAGACCCAGTACTTC. Translated, it gives CASSYGTGFGETQYF.

The rearrangement links TRBV13 to TRBJ1-2, with unresolved D. There are 11 residues in the CDR3. Trimming took off 5 bases at V and 3 bases at J, with 4 bases between the two ends. CDR1 PRHDT and CDR2 FYEKMQ come from the germline V gene (reference sequence). CDR3 coding DNA: TGTGCCAGCAGCCTTCACTATGGCTACACCTTC. Its translation: CASSLHYGYTF.

This sequence joins TRBV5-1 and TRBJ2-2; 11 bases are shared with TRBD2. CDR1 is SGHRS, CDR2 YFSETQ, per germline. There are 15 residues in the CDR3. V gave up 4 bases and J gave up 6 bases; unmatched junction bases: 5. The CDR3 DNA sequence: TGCGCCAGCAGCCCTAGCGGGGGGCCGCCCGGGGAGCTGTTTTTT. Translating it yields CASSPSGGPPGELFF.

CDR3 protein: CASSPYARYEQYF. In DNA, the CDR3 is TGTGCCAGCAGCCCCTACGCCAGATACGAGCAGTACTTC. V usage is TRBV6-6 and J usage is TRBJ2-7; D is unclear. V dropped 6 bases and J dropped 4 bases, with 13 bases sitting between them. Germline V CDR1 and CDR2: MNHNY, SVGAGI (reference sequence). The CDR3 loop spans 13 amino acids.

The sample holds one count of this clone. This chain links TRBV30 with TRBJ1-3, with D uncertain. Germline CDR1 GTSNPN, CDR2 SVGIG (reference sequence). V was clipped by 2 bases and J by 0 bases, with 14 bases between them. The CDR3 length is 16 residues. The CDR3 is CAWSPFGPSSGNTIYF. The CDR3 region has the DNA TGTGCCTGGAGTCCTTTCGGGCCAAGCTCTGGAAACACCATATATTTT.

The chain carries TRBV21-1 and TRBJ1-1. TRBV21-1 constitutes a pseudogene. The CDR3 totals 15 residues. The CDR3 reads CASGRRGAVNTEAFF. The CDR3 coding sequence is TGTGCCAGCGGACGCCGGGGGGCTGTGAACACTGAAGCTTTCTTT.

This rearrangement joins TRBV4-2 to TRBJ1-4, with 7 bases lining up with TRBD1. The CDR3 consists of 16 residues. The V gene end was trimmed by 3 bases and the J gene end by 3 bases; junction bases not matched to a gene: 7. The germline CDR1 and CDR2 sequences are LGHNA and YNFKEQ. CDR3 sequence (DNA): TGTGCCAGCAGCCAGGAGGAGGGGGCCTCTAATGAAAAACTGTTTTTT. Translated, it gives CASSQEEGASNEKLFF.

J is TRBJ2-4 and V is TRBV7-3; 14 bases align to TRBD2. The length of the CDR3 is 21 residues. J gave up 5 bases and V 5 bases, and 20 bases lay outside the gene matches. Germline loops: CDR1 SGHTA, CDR2 FQGTGA. The chain's CDR3 is CASSPPPGLAGEEGKENIQYF. The CDR3 DNA reads as TGTGCCAGCAGCCCTCCCCCGGGACTAGCGGGAGAGGAGGGGAAGGAAAACATTCAGTACTTC.

This chain links TRBV28 with TRBJ2-3; D remains unclear. This CDR3 contains 13 residues. Germline CDR1 and CDR2: MDHEN and SYDVKM. Trimming took 4 bases from V and 0 from J, leaving 5 bases between them. CDR3 sequence reads: CASSSTSTDTQYF. DNA of the CDR3: TGTGCCAGCAGTTCGACCAGCACAGATACGCAGTATTTT.

The chain joins TRBV21-1 to TRBJ2-3; the DNA was not used to check the table's D call, TRBD1. TRBV21-1 is classified as a pseudogene. CDR3 length: 19 residues. The CDR3 region has the DNA TGTGCCAGCAGCAAAGTGTTCCAGGGACAGGGAGCTAGCACAGATACGCAGTATTTT. Translated: CASSKVFQGQGASTDTQYF.

The table lists this clone with a few counts. The rearrangement joins TRBV6-1 to TRBJ1-5; possibly TRBD1 for D (6 bases). Germline CDR1 and CDR2: MNHNS and SASEGT. V was shortened by 6 bases and J by 5 bases, with 17 bases between the two germline ends. This CDR3 is 15 amino acids long. CDR3 loop: CASSRTRGRDQPQHF. In DNA, the CDR3 is TGTGCCAGCAGCAGGACCCGGGGGCGAGATCAGCCCCAGCATTTT.

This chain uses TRBV7-9 with TRBJ2-3; no definite D call. CDR3 size: 11 residues. The germline gives CDR1 SEHNR, CDR2 FQNEAQ (reference sequence). The V end lost 3 bases, the J end lost 6 bases, and 4 bases lay between the germline ends. CDR3 DNA sequence: TGTGCCAGCAGCTTCCTCGATACGCAGTATTTT. It encodes CASSFLDTQYF.

The genes are TRBV14 and TRBJ2-5, with TRBD1 as a possible D gene (5 bases). CDR1 and CDR2 from the germline V gene are SGHDN and FVKESK. V gave up 3 bases and J gave up 5 bases, with 16 bases separating them. CDR3 length: 15 residues. CDR3 DNA: TGTGCCAGCAGCCAGTCTCAGGACCCAGGGGAGACCCAGTACTTC. Translation gives CASSQSQDPGETQYF.

J is TRBJ2-1 and V is TRBV6-4, with TRBD2 identical over 8 bases. J was trimmed by 6 bases and V by 6 bases; bases with no gene match: 13. The CDR3 length is 16 residues. Germline V gene sequence: CDR1 MRHNA, CDR2 SNTAGT. CDR3 DNA: TGTGCCAGCAGCCCCAACGGGGGGGCCGATTCCAATGAGCAGTTCTTC. Translating it yields CASSPNGGADSNEQFF.

The rearrangement joins TRBV19 to TRBJ1-5, with no clear D. Trimming removed 6 bases from V and 6 bases from J, with 21 bases in between. There are 16 residues in the CDR3. Per the germline V gene, CDR1 is LNHDA and CDR2 is SQIVND (reference sequence). The CDR3 here is CASSLRTTRDSQPQHF. Written as DNA, the CDR3 is TGTGCCAGTAGCTTGAGGACGACCCGAGATAGTCAGCCCCAGCATTTT.

V is TRBV11-1 and J is TRBJ2-1, with no clear D. The CDR3 has 14 residues. Germline-derived CDR1 and CDR2 are SGHAT and FQDESV (reference sequence). V lost 0 bases and J lost 1, with 4 bases in between. CDR3 sequence (DNA): TGTGCCAGCAGCTTAGCGCAGTCCTACAATGAGCAGTTCTTC. This encodes CASSLAQSYNEQFF.

This chain uses TRBV6-5 with TRBJ1-2; TRBD1 is a possible D gene (5 bases). CDR1 is MNHEY and CDR2 is SVGAGI in the germline V gene. CDR3 length: 15 residues. Trimming shortened V by 5 bases and J by 0 bases, and 13 bases separated the two germline ends. In DNA, the CDR3 is TGTGCCAGCAGTCCTCCGGGACTAGCTAACTATGGCTACACCTTC. It codes for CASSPPGLANYGYTF.

The V call is TRBV19, the J call TRBJ2-3; no clear D gene. Looked up from germline, CDR1 is LNHDA and CDR2 is SQIVND (reference sequence). The CDR3 has 16 residues. V was trimmed by 1 base and J by 3 bases, leaving 14 bases between them. The CDR3 reads CASSIVKVQQTDTQYF. The CDR3 nucleotides are TGTGCCAGTAGTATAGTCAAGGTCCAGCAGACAGATACGCAGTATTTT.

The chain joins TRBV18 to TRBJ2-7, with TRBD1 as a possible D gene (6 bases). Deletions cut 3 bases from V and 4 bases from J, with 10 bases between. The CDR3 extends over 13 amino acids. The germline V gene has CDR1 KGHSH and CDR2 LQKENI. The CDR3 here is CASSPPQGYEQYF. As DNA, the CDR3 is TGTGCCAGCTCACCCCCTCAGGGGTACGAGCAGTACTTC.

In this sample, this clone turned up once. The chain combines TRBV5-6 with TRBJ1-3, with D possibly being TRBD1 (5 bases). This CDR3 has 16 residues. V lost 0 bases to trimming and J lost 5 bases, with 15 bases between them. CDR1 SGHDT and CDR2 YYEEEE come from the germline V gene. CDR3 residues: CASSLAQGTNRNTIYF. The CDR3 DNA reads as TGTGCCAGCAGCTTGGCCCAAGGGACGAATCGAAACACCATATATTTT.

The chain recombines TRBV18 with TRBJ2-5; D remains unclear. This CDR3 has 14 amino acids. CDR1 is KGHSH, CDR2 LQKENI, per germline. V lost 0 bases to trimming and J lost 2 bases, with 7 bases between them. The CDR3 DNA sequence: TGTGCCAGCTCACCACCGGCGAAGCAAGAGACCCAGTACTTC. It codes for CASSPPAKQETQYF.

This chain connects TRBV6-1 to TRBJ2-7; D gene uncertain. V was clipped by 6 bases and J by 4 bases, with 16 bases between them. Per germline, CDR1 MNHNS and CDR2 SASEGT. This CDR3 region has 14 residues. CDR3 region: CASSTSDALYEQYF. DNA of the CDR3: TGTGCCAGCAGCACATCGGATGCGTTATACGAGCAGTACTTC.

CDR3 amino acids: CASSRGQGVYEQFF. In DNA, the CDR3 is TGTGCCAGCAGTAGGGGACAGGGGGTCTATGAGCAGTTCTTC. The chain combines TRBV6-5 with TRBJ2-1; 11 nucleotides match TRBD1. CDR3 length equals 14 residues. Trimming cost V 5 bases and J 8 bases; bases outside gene matches: 5. In germline, CDR1 is MNHEY, CDR2 SVGAGI.

J is TRBJ1-3 and V is TRBV9, with 7 bases that match TRBD1. This CDR3 is 16 amino acids long. CDR1 SGDLS and CDR2 YYNGEE come from the germline V gene. With V trimmed by 1 base and J by 4 bases, 8 bases remained unmatched. CDR3 bases: TGTGCCAGCAGCGTACCTGGGAAGGGGGCAGGAAACACCATATATTTT. Amino acid sequence: CASSVPGKGAGNTIYF.